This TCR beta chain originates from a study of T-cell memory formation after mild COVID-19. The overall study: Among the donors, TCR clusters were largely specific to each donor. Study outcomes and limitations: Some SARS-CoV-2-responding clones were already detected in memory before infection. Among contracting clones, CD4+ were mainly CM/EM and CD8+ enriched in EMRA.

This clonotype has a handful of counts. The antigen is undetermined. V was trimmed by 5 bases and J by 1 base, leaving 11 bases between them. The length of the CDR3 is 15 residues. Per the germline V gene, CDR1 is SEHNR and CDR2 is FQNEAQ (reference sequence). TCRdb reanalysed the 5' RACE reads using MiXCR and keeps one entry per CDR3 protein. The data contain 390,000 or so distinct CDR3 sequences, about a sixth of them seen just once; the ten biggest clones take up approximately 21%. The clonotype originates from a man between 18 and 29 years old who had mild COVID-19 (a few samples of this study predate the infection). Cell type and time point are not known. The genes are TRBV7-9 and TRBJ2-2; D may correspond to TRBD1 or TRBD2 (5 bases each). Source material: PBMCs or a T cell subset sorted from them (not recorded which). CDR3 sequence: CASSGGPLNTGELFF. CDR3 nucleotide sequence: TGTGCCAGCAGCGGGGGACCCTTGAACACCGGGGAGCTGTTTTTT.